This TCR beta chain was obtained from a study of blood T cell repertoires in COVID-19. Study as a whole: Samples taken during acute and convalescent COVID-19 were collected in the United States, Italy and Spain.

Authors' processing steps: It was from reference gene primer amplification that nucleated cell counts were estimated. Clones were read by immunoSEQ multiplex PCR, and TCRdb kept only the in-frame ones, dropping some. From that table come the V and J calls and clone size; the DNA was used to work out D and trimming. The sample holds 120,000 to 150,000 clones; approximately 84% are singletons and the top ten take 8.8%. The germline V gene has CDR1 ENHRY and CDR2 SYGVKD. V was pared by 7 bases and J by 6 bases, with 7 bases of the junction left unmatched. This CDR3 region has 13 residues. This rearrangement joins TRBV10-3 to TRBJ1-2; TRBD1 matches 8 bases. This sequence was found in a woman older than 75 in a cohort sampled during active or convalescent COVID-19. Sequenced sample: peripheral blood. CDR3 bases: TGTGCCATCAAAACAGGGGGGAAGGATGGCTACACCTTC. The encoded protein is CAIKTGGKDGYTF.